These T cell receptor beta chains were read from a single sample in a study of CD8+CD57+ T cells in acquired aplastic anemia. MiXCR was run by TCRdb on the reads, yielding one entry per CDR3 protein. The table includes about 130,000 distinct CDR3 sequences, about half detected once. Specimen: sorted CD4+, CD8+, or CD8+CD57+ T cells (not recorded which) from PBMCs. The source of these receptors is a human donor in good health, serving as a control. Both conserved end residues are part of each CDR3. Fields, in order: V gene, J gene, CDR3 protein.

>TRBV11-3|TRBJ1-3
CASTVTLGNTIYF
>TRBV20-1|TRBJ2-5
CSARVEWWGLYQETQYF
>TRBV19|TRBJ2-1
CASSARASGAYNEQFF
>TRBV7-9|TRBJ1-2
CASSFTGNYGYTF
>TRBV7-8|TRBJ1-1
CASSLVLRDTEAFF
>TRBV5-1|TRBJ1-3
CASSSTGVNSGNTIYF
>TRBV7-2|TRBJ2-7
CASSPSYRKDEQYF
>TRBV7-2|TRBJ2-5
CASSRTGKETQYF
>TRBV3-1|TRBJ2-1
CASCQSGGAVNEQFF
>TRBV6-1|TRBJ1-1
CASSGTTGGSAEAFF
>TRBV7-8|TRBJ1-1
CASSSGQLNTEAFF
>TRBV15|TRBJ1-1
CATSRDRKQGGGMNTEAFF
>TRBV2|TRBJ2-5
CASKRAFLGETQYF
>TRBV4-2|TRBJ1-1
CASSQVGSGTPEQTEALF
>TRBV29-1|TRBJ2-7
CSVVYEWSSYEQYF
>TRBV29-1|TRBJ1-2
CSVEARSRGGGYTF
>TRBV7-9|TRBJ2-2
CASSRAGPNTGELFF
>TRBV25-1|TRBJ2-2
CASSDRIQTGELFF
>TRBV20-1|TRBJ2-1
CSTSKDRLLNEQFF
>TRBV24-1|TRBJ1-5
CATSDGTYSQPRHF
>TRBV4-1|TRBJ2-1
CASSQRYSSGVVGEQFF
>TRBV19|TRBJ2-7
CASSVQGSQYEQYF
>TRBV15|TRBJ2-1
CATSRVQMGTGLNEQFF
>TRBV7-9|TRBJ2-7
CASSSGNYEQYF
>TRBV19|TRBJ1-2
CASSGTGSYTF
>TRBV19|TRBJ2-7
CASSIAAGTYEQYF
>TRBV9|TRBJ2-7
CASSARQGLEQYF
>TRBV6-5|TRBJ1-2
CASSYGGGGGYTF
>TRBV7-6|TRBJ2-5
CASSWTSGGGGAETQYF
>TRBV5-1|TRBJ2-1
CASSLDGGGVGEQFF
>TRBV15|TRBJ2-1
CATSWVAGVGSYNEQFF
>TRBV15|TRBJ1-4
CATSRDGRGNEKLFF